One T cell receptor (beta chain) is described in this entry. The antigen is unknown. The cohort excluded patients with autoimmune disease history or systemic immunosuppression. The entry originates in a study of OX40 agonist ivuxolimab in advanced cancers. In the study overall: As their treatment, patients were administered ivuxolimab, an agonistic anti-OX40 (CD134) antibody. Eligibility admitted prior anti-PD-1, anti-PD-L1 or anti-CTLA-4 therapy; roughly 39% had some.

Study findings and constraints: With doses of 0.1 to 3.0 mg/kg, CD4+ and CD8+ blood T cells had undergone clonal expansion by week 6.

The table came from immunoSEQ multiplex PCR; TCRdb's copy has only in-frame clones and leaves some out. The data hold around 62,000 clones, with roughly 84% observed a single time. Germline V gene data show CDR1 as GTSNPN and CDR2 as SVGIG (reference sequence). This CDR3 spans 12 amino acids. V lost 5 bases, J lost 7 bases, and 7 bases stayed unmatched. The receptor's source is an adult with an advanced solid tumor such as melanoma, head and neck, liver or kidney cancer. Source: CD4+ or CD8+ T cells sorted from blood, taken in a trial of the OX40 agonist ivuxolimab. This chain joins TRBV30 and TRBJ1-2; TRBD1 agrees at 7 bases. This chain's CDR3 is CAWDVGGPGYTF. The CDR3 DNA reads as TGTGCCTGGGACGTAGGGGGCCCTGGCTACACCTTC.